This T cell receptor (beta chain) was obtained from a study of shared clonotypes between healthy human individuals. The study, taken as a whole, reports: Tissue TCR repertoires likely differ from these blood-only repertoires.

For this clone: The antigen remains unidentified. This CDR3 is also generated by other DNA sequences in the sample.

It was at deep level that the assay was run. Unsorted PBMC DNA went through sequencing on ten immunoSEQ deep assay plates. Profiled with immunoSEQ multiplex PCR; TCRdb holds only in-frame clones, not every one. This table has 450,000 to 550,000 clones, roughly 78% appearing once. HIV-negative, healthy adults without recent acute infections or vaccinations were the donors. V gave up 4 bases and J gave up 5 bases; unmatched junction bases: 3. Germline CDR1 MDHEN, CDR2 SYDVKM. The CDR3 runs to 14 residues. This receptor was obtained from a woman aged 40 to 50 in good health. Some clones in this sample may be carry-over from other donors' samples. The rearrangement joins TRBV28 to TRBJ2-2; 8 bases agree with TRBD2. The sequenced sample consisted of PBMCs. For the CDR3, the DNA is TGTGCCAGCAGTTCCTCGGGGGGGACCGGGGAGCTGTTTTTT. Protein product: CASSSSGGTGELFF.